The 28 T cell receptor beta chains reported below all come from one sample, sequenced in a study of T-cell reconstitution after alpha-beta-depleted transplantation in children. Unique molecular identifiers were incorporated into the prepared TCRbeta library. MiXCR was run by TCRdb on the PCR reads, yielding one entry per CDR3 protein. Of 580,000 or so distinct CDR3 sequences in the sample, 23% were seen once. Sequencing used PBMCs, mostly from graft donor cells, obtained 360 days after TCRalphabeta/CD19-depleted stem cell transplant. These receptor sequences come from a boy younger than two who had a stem cell transplant for acute myeloid leukemia, so the T cells may come from the graft donor.

The chain joins TRBV10-3 to TRBJ2-7; 7 nucleotides agree with TRBD2. The CDR3 runs to 14 residues. CDR1 and CDR2 from the germline V gene are ENHRY and SYGVKD. With 6 bases clipped from V and 2 bases from J, the junction kept 7 bases outside the gene matches. This CDR3 is CAIREASGTYEQYF. The CDR3 region has the DNA TGTGCCATCAGGGAAGCTAGCGGTACCTACGAGCAGTACTTC.

This clonotype was detected ten times or more. The chain employs TRBV9 and TRBJ2-6; D is possibly TRBD2 (5 bases). Per germline, CDR1 SGDLS and CDR2 YYNGEE. V lost 0 bases to trimming and J lost 0 bases, with 7 bases between them. The CDR3 contains 16 residues. The CDR3, as DNA: TGTGCCAGCAGCGTAGCACGGGACTCTGGGGCCAACGTCCTGACTTTC. Amino acid sequence: CASSVARDSGANVLTF.

This clonotype was seen only a few times. V and J are TRBV6-5 and TRBJ2-1, with D possibly matching TRBD1 (6 bases). The CDR3 has 16 amino acids. CDR1 and CDR2 from the germline V gene are MNHEY and SVGAGI. Trimming shortened V by 4 bases and J by 0 bases, and 13 bases separated the two germline ends. The CDR3 DNA reads TGTGCCAGCAGTTCAGGGGACGGTCACTCCTACAATGAGCAGTTCTTC. Translating gives CASSSGDGHSYNEQFF.

The V call is TRBV29-1, the J call TRBJ2-5; 7 bases fit TRBD2. CDR1 is SQVTM and CDR2 is ANQGSEA in the germline V gene. Trimming took 6 bases from V and 5 from J; bases not matched to a gene: 15. This CDR3 is built from 15 residues. CDR3 region: CSVRGWGRVIETQYF. The CDR3 region has the DNA TGCAGCGTCCGGGGATGGGGGAGGGTAATCGAGACCCAGTACTTC.

This clonotype has more than one count but fewer than ten. V and J are TRBV28 and TRBJ1-3; D gene ambiguous. The CDR3 runs to 13 residues. The germline V gene encodes CDR1 MDHEN and CDR2 SYDVKM. Trimming removed 6 bases from V and 9 bases from J, with 15 bases in between. CDR3 loop: CASSSTLPVTIYF. CDR3 nucleotide sequence: TGTGCCAGCAGCTCAACCTTGCCCGTCACCATATATTTT.

This clonotype appeared a few times. This sequence joins TRBV15 and TRBJ2-1; perhaps D is TRBD1 or TRBD2 (5 bases each). The CDR3 runs to 16 residues. V gave up 0 bases and J gave up 4 bases, with 13 bases separating them. Germline CDR1 reads LNHNV; CDR2 reads YYDKDF (reference sequence). The CDR3 protein is CATSRDNPGPYNEQFF. DNA for the CDR3: TGTGCCACCAGCAGAGATAACCCGGGACCTTACAATGAGCAGTTCTTC.

This clonotype appeared a few times. The chain couples TRBV12-3 or TRBV12-4 to TRBJ2-5, with D possibly matching TRBD2 (6 bases). The CDR3 covers 14 residues. The V end was cut by 5 bases, the J end by 5 bases, with 15 bases between. CDR3 amino acids: CASSIGTWYETQYF. CDR3 nucleotides: TGTGCCAGCAGTATCGGGACTTGGTATGAGACCCAGTACTTC.

This clonotype has more than one count but fewer than ten. The chain employs TRBV6-5 and TRBJ2-1; 14 positions agree with TRBD2. The CDR3 is 18 amino acids. V dropped 2 bases and J dropped 3; count of bases not matched to a gene: 6. The germline V gene has CDR1 MNHEY and CDR2 SVGAGI. CDR3 amino acids: CASSYLRTSGGSYNEQFF. The CDR3 DNA follows: TGTGCCAGCAGTTACCTACGGACTAGCGGGGGGAGCTACAATGAGCAGTTCTTC.

The chain links TRBV18 to TRBJ2-6; possible D gene TRBD1, 6 bases. CDR1 and CDR2 from the germline V gene are KGHSH and LQKENI. V lost 3 bases, J lost 4 bases, and 16 bases lay in between. The CDR3 sequence is 17 residues long. CDR3 sequence reads: CASSPMGQMAGANVLTF. The CDR3, as DNA: TGTGCCAGCTCACCTATGGGACAAATGGCGGGGGCCAACGTCCTGACTTTC.

This clonotype was found many times. The V call is TRBV20-1, the J call TRBJ2-3; 9 nucleotides agree with TRBD2. With 3 bases clipped from V and 2 bases from J, the junction kept 6 bases outside the gene matches. Germline V CDR1 and CDR2: DFQATT, SNEGSKA (reference sequence). The CDR3 contains 15 residues. This CDR3 reads CSASQSGGLTDTQYF. CDR3 coding DNA: TGCAGTGCTAGTCAGAGCGGGGGGCTCACAGATACGCAGTATTTT.

V is TRBV5-1 and J is TRBJ1-1, with D possibly matching TRBD1 (6 bases). In germline, CDR1 is SGHRS, CDR2 YFSETQ. The CDR3 extends over 12 amino acids. The ends were cut back, 1 base at V and 7 bases at J, with 8 bases in the middle. This CDR3 is CASSLTDSEAFF. The CDR3 DNA sequence: TGCGCCAGCAGCTTGACGGACAGTGAAGCTTTCTTT.

V and J are TRBV25-1 and TRBJ2-7; D unresolved. There are 12 residues in the CDR3. The germline V and J ends were trimmed by 2 bases and 7 bases, with 9 bases remaining between them. Germline V CDR1 and CDR2: MGHDK, SYGVNS. The chain's CDR3 is CASSEDHGEQYF. The CDR3 coding sequence is TGTGCCAGCAGTGAAGACCACGGTGAGCAGTACTTC.

The CDR3 loop is CASRNRGGYNEQFF. CDR3 bases: TGTGCCAGCAGAAACAGGGGGGGGTACAATGAGCAGTTCTTC. V is TRBV6-4 and J is TRBJ2-1, with a weak D call TRBD1 (8 bases). CDR3 length equals 14 residues. Trimming took 6 bases from V and 4 from J, leaving 13 bases between them. Germline V lookup: CDR1 MRHNA, CDR2 SNTAGT.

This clonotype was observed many times. This rearrangement joins TRBV12-3 or TRBV12-4 to TRBJ1-1; unclear D gene. This CDR3 is built from 12 residues. V gave up 5 bases and J gave up 2 bases, with 6 bases separating them. The CDR3 here is CASSPHNTEAFF. DNA for the CDR3: TGTGCCAGCAGTCCCCATAACACTGAAGCTTTCTTT.

This clonotype was observed a handful of times. V is TRBV29-1 and J is TRBJ1-1; no clear D. Germline CDR1 and CDR2: SQVTM and ANQGSEA. Trimming pared 7 bases from V and 4 bases from J, leaving 10 bases between. The CDR3 spans 11 residues. The CDR3, as DNA: TGCAGCGCTTTGCCGGGCACTGAAGCTTTCTTT. Amino acids: CSALPGTEAFF.

This CDR3 reads CASITGTGGSYEQYV. Written as DNA, the CDR3 is TGTGCCAGCATTACCGGGACAGGAGGCTCCTACGAGCAGTACGTC. The chain uses TRBV12-3 or TRBV12-4 and TRBJ2-7, with 8 bases that match TRBD1. The CDR3 loop spans 15 amino acids. Germline trimming cut 7 bases from V and 0 bases from J; bases unmatched to any gene: 8.

This clonotype was counted many times. The chain combines TRBV7-8 with TRBJ2-3; D remains unclear. V was pared by 4 bases and J by 3 bases, with 14 bases between. This CDR3 comprises 15 residues. Germline CDR1 reads SGHVS; CDR2 reads FQNEAQ. CDR3 protein: CASSSPQGGTDTQYF. The CDR3, as DNA: TGTGCCAGCAGCTCCCCCCAAGGTGGGACAGATACGCAGTATTTT.

This clonotype was detected many times. This sequence joins TRBV5-6 and TRBJ2-5; 9 positions agree with TRBD2. V lost 0 bases and J lost 0; bases outside the gene matches: 6. The germline CDR1 and CDR2 sequences are SGHDT and YYEEEE. This CDR3 has 17 residues. The CDR3 protein is CASSLVQRGVYQETQYF. The CDR3 nucleotides read TGTGCCAGCAGCTTGGTTCAGCGGGGGGTGTACCAAGAGACCCAGTACTTC.

This clonotype occurred a few times. This sequence joins TRBV4-3 and TRBJ2-3; weak D call: TRBD1 (5 bases). In germline, CDR1 is LGHNA, CDR2 YSLEER. The CDR3 contains 13 residues. Trimming removed 5 bases from V and 5 bases from J, with 11 bases in between. The CDR3 reads CASSIRTGDTQYF. CDR3 coding DNA: TGCGCCAGCAGCATTCGAACAGGAGATACGCAGTATTTT.

The V and J genes are TRBV7-6 and TRBJ2-3; 13 nucleotides align to TRBD2. Losses at the gene ends were 1 base for V and 2 bases for J; bases not matched to a gene: 6. The CDR3 has 18 amino acids. CDR1 is SGHVS and CDR2 is FNYEAQ in the germline V gene. This CDR3 is CASSLVRTSGGSTDTQYF. DNA for the CDR3: TGTGCCAGCAGCTTAGTCAGGACTAGCGGGGGATCCACAGATACGCAGTATTTT. Looking up the rest from reference TRBV7-6 and TRBJ2-3 gives the full variable domain: GAGVSQSPRYKVTKRGQDVALRCDPISGHVSLYWYRQALGQGPEFLTYFNYEAQQDKSGLPNDRFSAERPEGSISTLTIQRTEQRDSAMYRCASSLVRTSGGSTDTQYFGPGTRLTVL.

There are many counts of this clonotype. This rearrangement joins TRBV12-3 or TRBV12-4 to TRBJ2-3, with D perhaps assigned TRBD1 or TRBD2 (7 bases each). Trimming took off 4 bases at V and 10 bases at J, with 18 bases between the two ends. This CDR3 comprises 14 residues. Here the CDR3 reads CASSSGGARGAQYF. Written as DNA, the CDR3 is TGTGCCAGCAGTTCAGGGGGGGCCCGGGGGGCGCAGTATTTT.

CDR3 nucleotides: TGCAGTGCTAGAGCCCCCGGGAAAAACATTCAGTACTTC. It translates to CSARAPGKNIQYF. The chain links TRBV20-1 to TRBJ2-4; no firm D call. Germline V gives CDR1 DFQATT, CDR2 SNEGSKA (reference sequence). The CDR3 is 13 amino acids. Trimming took off 1 base at V and 4 bases at J, with 8 bases between the two ends.

This clonotype occurred once. The V and J genes are TRBV20-1 and TRBJ2-4; D possibly corresponds to TRBD1 (6 bases). Deletions cut 3 bases from V and 3 bases from J, with 15 bases between. The CDR3 runs to 15 residues. CDR1 is DFQATT and CDR2 is SNEGSKA in the germline V gene (reference sequence). CDR3 nucleotide sequence: TGCAGTGCTAGCCAGTTTGAGGGGGACAAAAACATTCAGTACTTC. Residues: CSASQFEGDKNIQYF.

This clonotype came up a few times. The rearrangement joins TRBV6-1 to TRBJ2-3; weak D call: TRBD2 (7 bases). There are 15 residues in the CDR3. Germline loops: CDR1 MNHNS, CDR2 SASEGT. Trimming left V 8 bases short and J 7 bases short, with 22 bases between. CDR3: CASWGGGHRWNTQYF. CDR3 sequence (DNA): TGTGCCAGCTGGGGGGGGGGCCACCGATGGAATACGCAGTATTTT.

Only a few counts were recorded for this clonotype. The J gene is TRBJ2-7, the V gene TRBV30; weak D call: TRBD1 (6 bases). In germline, CDR1 is GTSNPN, CDR2 SVGIG (reference sequence). Trimming took off 5 bases at V and 2 bases at J, with 13 bases between the two ends. The CDR3 sequence is 13 residues long. The chain's CDR3 is CAWGGGQTYEQYF. Written as DNA, the CDR3 is TGTGCCTGGGGGGGCGGACAGACCTACGAGCAGTACTTC. The full variable domain, with the rest looked up from reference TRBV30 and TRBJ2-7, is SQTIHQWPATLVQPVGSPLSLECTVEGTSNPNLYWYRQAAGRGLQLLFYSVGIGQISSEVPQNLSASRPQDRQFILSSKKLLLSDSGFYLCAWGGGQTYEQYFGPGTRLTVT.

This clonotype was recorded at least ten times. This chain uses TRBV12-3 or TRBV12-4 with TRBJ2-1; D remains unclear. The CDR3 contains 14 residues. V lost 6 bases and J 4 bases, leaving 13 bases between the germline ends. In nucleotides, the CDR3 is TGTGCCAGCAGGCCCGAGTGGGCGTACAATGAGCAGTTCTTC. As protein: CASRPEWAYNEQFF.

This clonotype was seen repeatedly, ten times or more. This chain connects TRBV6-4 to TRBJ2-1; 10 positions match TRBD2. V was clipped by 7 bases and J by 5 bases; unmatched bases: 2. Germline values: CDR1 MRHNA, CDR2 SNTAGT. The CDR3 consists of 13 residues. CDR3 protein: CASIAGGHNEQFF. The CDR3 DNA sequence: TGTGCCAGCATAGCGGGGGGCCACAATGAGCAGTTCTTC.

The chain uses TRBV11-2 and TRBJ2-5; unclear D gene. The CDR3 has 12 amino acids. Trimming removed 3 bases from V and 5 bases from J, with 7 bases in between. Germline V CDR1 and CDR2: SGHAT, FQNNGV. The CDR3 coding sequence is TGTGCCAGCAGCTTGCAGTGGGAGACCCAGTACTTC. Translated: CASSLQWETQYF.